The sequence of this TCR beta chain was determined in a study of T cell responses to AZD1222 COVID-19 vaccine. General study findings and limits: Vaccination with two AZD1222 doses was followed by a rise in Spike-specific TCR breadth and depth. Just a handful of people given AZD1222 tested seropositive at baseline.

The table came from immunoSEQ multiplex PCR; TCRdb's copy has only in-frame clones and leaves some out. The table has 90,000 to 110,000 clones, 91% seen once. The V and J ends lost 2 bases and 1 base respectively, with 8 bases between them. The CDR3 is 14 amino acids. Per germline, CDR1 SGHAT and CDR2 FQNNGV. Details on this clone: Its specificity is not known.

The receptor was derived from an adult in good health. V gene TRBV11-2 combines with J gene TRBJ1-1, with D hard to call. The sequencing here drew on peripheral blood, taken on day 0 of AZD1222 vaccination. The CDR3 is CASSLRSPNTEAFF. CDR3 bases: TGTGCCAGCAGCTTAAGATCACCGAACACTGAAGCTTTCTTT.